The 9 T cell receptor beta chains listed next were all sequenced from one sample in a study of vaccination and CD4 T cells after COVID-19. Sequence data for DNA of cultured CD4+ T cells were generated by the Oncomine TCR Beta short-read assay. MiXCR was run by TCRdb on the PCR reads, yielding one entry per CDR3 protein. The table shows 11,000 to 15,000 distinct CDR3 sequences, with over 25% occurring only once. Their target antigens are unknown. Treatment defined: roughly 10-day PBMC culture with coronavirus spike peptide pools or control peptides (ViraFEST assay). Sequenced: cultured CD4+ T cells from blood. The receptors originated from a human donor with COVID-19.

This chain connects TRBV5-1 to TRBJ1-2, with TRBD1 matching 7 bases. V lost 4 bases and J lost 5; bases outside the gene matches: 14. CDR3 length: 16 residues. The germline gives CDR1 SGHRS, CDR2 YFSETQ. For the CDR3, the DNA is TGCGCCAGCAGCCTTGAGGGAGGAGGGACAGCATATGGCTACACCTTC. This codes for CASSLEGGGTAYGYTF. The complete variable domain, with remaining parts taken from reference TRBV5-1 and TRBJ1-2, reads KAGVTQTPRYLIKTRGQQVTLSCSPISGHRSVSWYQQTPGQGLQFLFEYFSETQRNKGNFPGRFSGRQFSNSRSEMNVSTLELGDSALYLCASSLEGGGTAYGYTFGSGTRLTVV.

The rearrangement joins TRBV7-9 to TRBJ2-2; TRBD2 is a possible D gene (6 bases). CDR1 is SEHNR and CDR2 is FQNEAQ in the germline V gene (reference sequence). V was cut by 6 bases and J by 1 base, with 15 bases left in between. This CDR3 is 16 amino acids long. Here the CDR3 DNA reads TGTGCCAGCAGAACCAGGGACTCCCTGAACACCGGGGAGCTGTTTTTT. Translated: CASRTRDSLNTGELFF.

This clonotype was seen more than once but under ten times. The rearrangement links TRBV27 to TRBJ2-7, with D perhaps matching TRBD1 or TRBD2 (5 bases each). The V gene lost 5 bases and the J gene lost 0 bases, with 20 bases spanning the gap. From germline, CDR1 is MNHEY and CDR2 SMNVEV (reference sequence). The CDR3 is 17 residues long. The CDR3 sequence: CASSPDRDPSTSYEQYF. In DNA form, the CDR3 reads TGTGCCAGCAGTCCGGACCGGGACCCATCTACCTCCTACGAGCAGTACTTC.

The gene calls are TRBV11-1 and TRBJ1-5, with a possible D match to TRBD1 (5 bases). This CDR3 spans 15 amino acids. V was pared by 5 bases and J by 9 bases, with 20 bases between. The germline gives CDR1 SGHAT, CDR2 FQDESV (reference sequence). The CDR3 here is CASSRTGDPLGPQHF. The DNA of the CDR3 is TGTGCCAGCAGCCGGACCGGGGACCCACTAGGGCCCCAGCATTTT.

V usage is TRBV20-1 and J usage is TRBJ2-2; 8 positions agree with TRBD1. The CDR3 spans 13 residues. With 4 bases clipped from V and 6 bases from J, the junction kept 4 bases outside the gene matches. Germline-derived CDR1 and CDR2 are DFQATT and SNEGSKA (reference sequence). CDR3 sequence: CSANSDRAGELFF. CDR3 sequence (DNA): TGCAGTGCTAACTCGGACAGGGCCGGGGAGCTGTTTTTT.

V gene TRBV4-1 combines with J gene TRBJ1-1; D call uncertain. Germline CDR1 MGHRA, CDR2 YSYEKL. The CDR3 is 15 amino acids. Trimming removed 0 bases from V and 1 base from J, with 9 bases in between. The CDR3 DNA reads TGCGCCAGCAGCCAAGAGGTAGTGCGGAACACTGAAGCTTTCTTT. As protein: CASSQEVVRNTEAFF.

This clonotype was detected a few times. This chain links TRBV14 with TRBJ1-1; D gene uncertain. This CDR3 spans 13 amino acids. CDR1 and CDR2 (germline): SGHDN, FVKESK. Trimming took 4 bases from V and 5 from J, leaving 11 bases between them. CDR3 in amino acids: CASSPSRETEAFF. Here the CDR3 DNA reads TGTGCCAGCAGCCCGAGCCGGGAGACTGAAGCTTTCTTT.

The chain combines TRBV28 with TRBJ1-6; 11 bases map to TRBD1. This CDR3 is 17 amino acids long. The J segment lost 2 bases and the V segment lost 6 bases, leaving 6 bases of the junction unmatched. Germline lookup yields CDR1 MDHEN and CDR2 SYDVKM. This CDR3 is CASSPGQGGAYNSPLHF. The CDR3 DNA follows: TGTGCCAGCAGCCCGGGACAGGGGGGCGCCTATAATTCACCCCTCCACTTT.

The J gene is TRBJ2-3, the V gene TRBV5-1; D gene uncertain. The CDR3 runs 14 residues. Germline CDR1 SGHRS, CDR2 YFSETQ. Trimming shortened V by 4 bases and J by 4 bases, and 13 bases separated the two germline ends. The CDR3 DNA sequence: TGCGCCAGCAGCCCCAATGCATTGGCAGATACGCAGTATTTT. Protein: CASSPNALADTQYF.